Listed here is a single TCR beta chain. This sample was taken from a study of blood T cell repertoires in COVID-19. Study-level information: The analysed material was cDNA or gDNA that came from T cells, B-cell-depleted T cells, or PBMCs.

This table comes from immunoSEQ multiplex PCR, and its TCRdb copy is limited to in-frame clones, with some not included. The sample shows 20,000 to 25,000 clones, around 92% of them seen only once. This TCR came from a woman aged 65 to 85 with active COVID-19. Sequenced sample: peripheral blood.

CDR3 residues: CASSSLPGQGAYGYTF. CDR3 coding DNA: TGTGCCAGCAGTTCATTACCCGGACAGGGGGCCTATGGCTACACCTTC. This sequence joins TRBV6-2 or TRBV6-3 and TRBJ1-2; 11 nucleotides line up with TRBD1. The germline V gene has CDR1 MNHEY and CDR2 SVGEGT. CDR3 length: 16 amino acids. J gave up 4 bases and V 4 bases, and 8 bases lay outside the gene matches.